These 21 T cell receptor beta chains were all obtained from the same sample, sequenced in a study of blood T cell repertoires in COVID-19. Only in-frame clones appear in the TCRdb table, and some are missing; sequencing was by immunoSEQ multiplex PCR. There are some 87,000 clones in the sample; about 87% occur only once, and approximately 18% lies in the top ten. The specimen was peripheral blood. The receptors shown here come from a human donor in a cohort sampled during active COVID-19.

The CDR3: CARSPPPPGHYYEQYF. CDR3 bases: TGTGCCAGAAGCCCACCCCCCCCGGGACACTATTACGAGCAGTACTTC. This rearrangement joins TRBV7-5 to TRBJ2-7; TRBD1 was called by the table and not checked on the DNA. TRBV7-5 is a pseudogene locus. This CDR3 has 16 residues.

The V call is TRBV14, the J call TRBJ2-1, with D unresolved. The CDR3 has 15 amino acids. Germline V gives CDR1 SGHDN, CDR2 FVKESK. Trimming removed 0 bases from V and 5 bases from J, with 11 bases in between. This chain's CDR3 is CASSQDFAGNNEQFF. In DNA form, the CDR3 reads TGTGCCAGCAGCCAAGACTTTGCAGGAAACAATGAGCAGTTCTTC.

The chain is built from TRBV27 and TRBJ2-1; TRBD1 is a possible D gene (6 bases). CDR3 length equals 15 residues. Germline V gene data show CDR1 as MNHEY and CDR2 as SMNVEV (reference sequence). The ends were cut back, 5 bases at V and 6 bases at J, with 17 bases in the middle. The CDR3 bases are TGTGCCAGCAGTCGGGACGAGGGACACCTCAATGAGCAGTTCTTC. Amino acid sequence: CASSRDEGHLNEQFF.

The chain uses TRBV5-1 and TRBJ2-1; D might be TRBD1 (6 bases). CDR1 and CDR2 (germline): SGHRS, YFSETQ. Trimming removed 1 base at V and 0 bases at J, with 14 bases between. The CDR3 covers 17 residues. The DNA of the CDR3 is TGCGCCAGCAGCTTGTTTGGGGGCCAAAGCTCCTACAATGAGCAGTTCTTC. It encodes CASSLFGGQSSYNEQFF.

The chain links TRBV24-1 to TRBJ2-1; 8 positions agree with TRBD2. The germline V gene has CDR1 KGHDR and CDR2 SFDVKD. J was trimmed by 4 bases and V by 4 bases; bases with no gene match: 5. There are 15 residues in the CDR3. CDR3 sequence (DNA): TGTGCCACCAGTGACGGCGGGGGGCAATACAATGAGCAGTTCTTC. Its translation is CATSDGGGQYNEQFF.

V usage is TRBV28 and J usage is TRBJ2-3; 7 bases are shared with TRBD2. Germline CDR1 and CDR2: MDHEN and SYDVKM. This CDR3 has 14 residues. V shed 6 bases, J shed 3 bases, and the junction held 6 bases outside the gene matches. The CDR3 region has the DNA TGTGCCAGCAGCCAAGGGCGGGGGACAGATACGCAGTATTTT. The encoded protein is CASSQGRGTDTQYF.

The chain couples TRBV7-2 to TRBJ1-1; D unclear. The germline V gene encodes CDR1 SGHTA and CDR2 FQGNSA. There are 15 residues in the CDR3. The V gene lost 6 bases and the J gene lost 5 bases, with 19 bases spanning the gap. The chain's CDR3 is CASRPTLSYKTEAFF. CDR3 nucleotides: TGTGCCAGCAGACCCACCCTTTCTTACAAAACTGAAGCTTTCTTT.

DNA for the CDR3: TGTGCCAGCAGTCTTACTGGTGGGGCTACGGAAGGCTACACCTTC. It yields the protein CASSLTGGATEGYTF. The chain carries TRBV6-6 and TRBJ1-2, with a weak D call TRBD1 (5 bases). CDR1 and CDR2 (germline): MNHNY, SVGAGI (reference sequence). V dropped 5 bases and J dropped 8 bases, with 21 bases sitting between them. This CDR3 has 15 amino acids.

The chain couples TRBV11-3 to TRBJ2-2; D ambiguous. CDR3 length: 13 amino acids. The germline gives CDR1 SGHNT, CDR2 YENEEA. V dropped 0 bases and J dropped 6 bases, with 5 bases sitting between them. CDR3 in DNA: TGTGCCAGCAGCTTAGAGCCGGCCGGGGAGCTGTTTTTT. This codes for CASSLEPAGELFF.

This clone appeared a single time. CDR3 DNA: TGTGCCAGCAGTTTAGGGGACAGGCGAAACTATGGCTACACCTTC. Translated, it gives CASSLGDRRNYGYTF. The gene calls are TRBV28 and TRBJ1-2, with TRBD1 matching 8 bases. There are 15 residues in the CDR3. CDR1 is MDHEN, CDR2 SYDVKM, per germline. V dropped 2 bases and J dropped 2; count of bases not matched to a gene: 4.

The CDR3 DNA is TGTGCCAGCAGTTACTCCTTAGGGGTGACTGAAGCTTTCTTT. Protein sequence: CASSYSLGVTEAFF. The rearrangement joins TRBV6-6 to TRBJ1-1, with D possibly matching TRBD1 (5 bases). Deletions cut 0 bases from V and 5 bases from J, with 10 bases between. The CDR3 loop spans 14 amino acids. From germline, CDR1 is MNHNY and CDR2 SVGAGI (reference sequence).

In DNA form, the CDR3 reads TGTGCCGTCTCTAACCAAGAGACCCAGTACTTC. This encodes CAVSNQETQYF. The chain combines TRBV10-3 with TRBJ2-5; D uncertain. Germline V gene lookup returns CDR1 ENHRY and CDR2 SYGVKD. Trimming pared 11 bases from V and 0 bases from J, leaving 7 bases between. This CDR3 has 11 residues.

The CDR3 sequence is CSANTGAEQYF. CDR3 bases: TGCAGTGCGAACACAGGGGCCGAGCAGTACTTC. The chain combines TRBV20-1 with TRBJ2-7, with 7 bases lining up with TRBD1. The germline V gene has CDR1 DFQATT and CDR2 SNEGSKA (reference sequence). The CDR3 length is 11 residues. Unmatched junction bases numbered 5, after V lost 6 bases and J lost 6 bases.

As regards this clone: The sample holds other DNA sequences that translate to the same CDR3. The J gene is TRBJ1-6, the V gene TRBV18; no reliable D call. The CDR3 is 13 residues long. V was clipped by 3 bases and J by 8 bases, with 8 bases between them. CDR1 is KGHSH, CDR2 LQKENI, per germline. This CDR3 reads CASSPTGDSPLHF. The CDR3, as DNA: TGTGCCAGCTCACCGACCGGAGATTCACCCCTCCACTTT. Together with reference TRBV18 and TRBJ1-6, the CDR3 gives the full variable domain: NAGVMQNPRHLVRRRGQEARLRCSPMKGHSHVYWYRQLPEEGLKFMVYLQKENIIDESGMPKERFSAEFPKEGPSILRIQQVVRGDSAAYFCASSPTGDSPLHFGNGTRLTVT.

The rearrangement links TRBV28 to TRBJ1-6; 9 bases agree with TRBD1. CDR3 length: 14 residues. Germline values: CDR1 MDHEN, CDR2 SYDVKM. With V trimmed by 2 bases and J by 11 bases, 4 bases remained unmatched. The CDR3 DNA reads TGTGCCAGCAGTTTAGGGGACAGGGTCGCACCCCTCCACTTT. This encodes CASSLGDRVAPLHF.

This sequence joins TRBV7-9 and TRBJ2-2, with 8 bases aligning to TRBD2. V gave up 2 bases and J gave up 7 bases; unmatched junction bases: 6. In germline, CDR1 is SEHNR, CDR2 FQNEAQ (reference sequence). The CDR3 is 15 residues long. CDR3 amino acids: CASSLSGGAVGELFF. The CDR3 DNA reads as TGTGCCAGCAGCTTATCCGGGGGGGCCGTCGGGGAGCTGTTTTTT.

This clone has just one count. J is TRBJ2-7 and V is TRBV6-5; TRBD1 matches at 8 bases. Germline V gene data show CDR1 as MNHEY and CDR2 as SVGAGI. CDR3 size: 14 residues. V was pared by 6 bases and J by 1 base, with 5 bases of the junction left unmatched. The CDR3 DNA sequence: TGTGCCAGCAGCGAGACAGGGGCATCCTACGAGCAGTACTTC. It encodes CASSETGASYEQYF.

V gene TRBV7-3 combines with J gene TRBJ1-3; D remains ambiguous. The CDR3 length is 16 residues. The germline V and J ends were trimmed by 1 base and 2 bases, with 12 bases remaining between them. CDR1 is SGHTA, CDR2 FQGTGA, per germline. CDR3 sequence: CASSLNGPGTGNTIYF. The CDR3 DNA reads as TGTGCCAGCAGCTTAAACGGGCCGGGAACTGGAAACACCATATATTTT.

The chain links TRBV4-3 to TRBJ2-1; 8 bases align to TRBD2. The V gene's germline CDR1 is LGHNA and CDR2 YSLEER. Germline trimming cut 0 bases from V and 16 bases from J; bases unmatched to any gene: 11. The CDR3 has 14 amino acids. CDR3 in DNA: TGCGCCAGCAGCCAAGAAGGGTGGACTAGCTTCTTATTCTTC. Residues: CASSQEGWTSFLFF.

This rearrangement joins TRBV19 to TRBJ1-1; D gene ambiguous. CDR3 length: 14 residues. Trimming removed 7 bases from V and 5 bases from J, with 17 bases in between. Germline-derived CDR1 and CDR2 are LNHDA and SQIVND (reference sequence). The CDR3 DNA reads TGTGCCAGTACCGCGGGATTTGCGGTGACTGAAGCTTTCTTT. This codes for CASTAGFAVTEAFF. Drawing the rest from reference TRBV19 and TRBJ1-1, the complete variable domain is DGGITQSPKYLFRKEGQNVTLSCEQNLNHDAMYWYRQDPGQGLRLIYYSQIVNDFQKGDIAEGYSVSREKKESFPLTVTSAQKNPTAFYLCASTAGFAVTEAFFGQGTRLTVV.

V and J are TRBV19 and TRBJ1-3; D is unresolved. The CDR3 has 13 residues. Germline V gene data show CDR1 as LNHDA and CDR2 as SQIVND (reference sequence). Trimming removed 3 bases at V and 3 bases at J, with 6 bases between. CDR3 sequence reads: CASSISVGNTIYF. CDR3 bases: TGTGCCAGTAGTATTTCTGTTGGAAACACCATATATTTT.